The sequence of this T cell receptor (beta chain) was determined in a study of blood T cell repertoires in COVID-19. On the study more broadly: T cells, B-cell-depleted T cells, or PBMCs provided the cDNA or gDNA that served as material.

The data were produced by immunoSEQ multiplex PCR, yet TCRdb's version contains in-frame clones alone and is incomplete. In the table there are approximately 17,000 clones, roughly 85% of which are singletons. Trimming pared 7 bases from V and 6 bases from J, leaving 10 bases between. This CDR3 is 12 amino acids long. CDR1 is MNHEY, CDR2 SVGAGI, per germline. The genes are TRBV6-5 and TRBJ1-5; a weak D match, TRBD1 (5 bases). This sequence originates from a human donor in a cohort sampled during active COVID-19. The material sequenced was peripheral blood. CDR3 in DNA: TGTGCCAGCACCCAAAGGGGTCAGCCCCAGCATTTT. It yields the protein CASTQRGQPQHF.